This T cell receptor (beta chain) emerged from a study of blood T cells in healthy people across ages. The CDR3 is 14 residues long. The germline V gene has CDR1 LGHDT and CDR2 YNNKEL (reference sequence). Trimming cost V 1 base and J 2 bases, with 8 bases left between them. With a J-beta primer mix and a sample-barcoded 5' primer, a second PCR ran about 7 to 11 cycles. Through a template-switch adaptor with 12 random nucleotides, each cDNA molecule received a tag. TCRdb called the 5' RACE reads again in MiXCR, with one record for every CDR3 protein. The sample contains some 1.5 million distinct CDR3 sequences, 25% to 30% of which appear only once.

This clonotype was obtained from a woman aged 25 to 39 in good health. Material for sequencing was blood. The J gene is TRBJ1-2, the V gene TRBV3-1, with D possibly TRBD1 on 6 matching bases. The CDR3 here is CASSQVGQNYGYTF. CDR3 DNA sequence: TGTGCCAGCAGCCAAGTAGGACAGAACTATGGCTACACCTTC.